The 18 T cell receptor beta chains reported below all come from one sample, sequenced in a study of beta chain features in type 1 diabetes. Their antigen targets remain unknown. The whole isolated RNA underwent reverse transcription, so sequencing captured expressed TCRB transcripts. Sequencing was performed with immunoSEQ multiplex PCR; in TCRdb, only in-frame clones are kept and a portion is missing. The repertoire holds some 190,000 clones, with 7% to 9% as singletons. Study-level results: Among all four CD4+ subsets, Type 1 diabetes patients had TCRB CDR3s that were moderately but significantly shorter.

The specimen was central memory CD4+ T cells from blood. These receptors were obtained from a young man with type 1 diabetes.

This clone turned up a few times. This chain uses TRBV28 with TRBJ2-1, with a tentative D call TRBD2 (6 bases). CDR1 and CDR2 from the germline V gene are MDHEN and SYDVKM. The CDR3 runs to 15 residues. Trimming took off 5 bases at V and 7 bases at J, with 18 bases between the two ends. CDR3 sequence (DNA): TGTGCCAGCAGTCCGCGGGACCGATATGGGAATGAGCAGTTCTTC. This encodes CASSPRDRYGNEQFF. The variable domain in full, with the rest retrieved from reference TRBV28 and TRBJ2-1, is DVKVTQSSRYLVKRTGEKVFLECVQDMDHENMFWYRQDPGLGLRLIYFSYDVKMKEKGDIPEGYSVSREKKERFSLILESASTNQTSMYLCASSPRDRYGNEQFFGPGTRLTVL.

This clone was recorded a few times. The chain links TRBV11-3 to TRBJ2-7; 10 bases match TRBD2. The CDR3 is 16 residues long. The V gene end was trimmed by 2 bases and the J gene end by 7 bases; junction bases not matched to a gene: 11. CDR1 is SGHNT and CDR2 is YENEEA in the germline V gene. DNA of the CDR3: TGTGCCAGCAGCTTATCTTTAGCGGGAGGTTTAGCGGAGCAGTACTTC. Translated: CASSLSLAGGLAEQYF.

The CDR3 protein is CASRARNTDTQYF. The CDR3 DNA is TGTGCCAGCAGAGCGCGGAACACAGATACGCAGTATTTT. The chain uses TRBV5-4 and TRBJ2-3; D gene ambiguous. Germline lookup yields CDR1 SGHNT and CDR2 YYREEE (reference sequence). CDR3 length: 13 residues. The ends were cut back, 5 bases at V and 2 bases at J, with 9 bases in the middle.

This clone has a handful of counts. V gene TRBV9 combines with J gene TRBJ2-3; D uncertain. V was pared by 4 bases and J by 6 bases, with 9 bases between. The CDR3 covers 12 residues. The V gene's germline CDR1 is SGDLS and CDR2 YYNGEE. CDR3 DNA sequence: TGTGCCAGCAGCCCTTCCCAGGATACGCAGTATTTT. This gives the protein CASSPSQDTQYF.

This clone was seen more than once but under ten times. The chain couples TRBV15 to TRBJ2-2; weak D call: TRBD1 (6 bases). V gave up 11 bases and J gave up 4 bases, with 23 bases separating them. CDR1 is LNHNV, CDR2 YYDKDF, per germline (reference sequence). The CDR3 runs 16 residues. Written as DNA, the CDR3 is TGTGCCTCTAAATCCCCCCCAGGGGTTGGCACCGGGGAGCTGTTTTTT. Its translation: CASKSPPGVGTGELFF.

This rearrangement joins TRBV5-6 to TRBJ1-5; D is undetermined. The germline V gene has CDR1 SGHDT and CDR2 YYEEEE. V lost 0 bases, J lost 0 bases, and 10 bases lay in between. The CDR3 runs to 16 residues. The CDR3 spells CASSLGGPYSNQPQHF. DNA of the CDR3: TGTGCCAGCAGCTTGGGAGGCCCTTATAGCAATCAGCCCCAGCATTTT. Looking up the rest from reference TRBV5-6 and TRBJ1-5 gives the full variable domain: DAGVTQSPTHLIKTRGQQVTLRCSPKSGHDTVSWYQQALGQGPQFIFQYYEEEERQRGNFPDRFSGHQFPNYSSELNVNALLLGDSALYLCASSLGGPYSNQPQHFGDGTRLSIL.

This clone was detected only a few times. The gene calls are TRBV27 and TRBJ2-7; 10 bases fit TRBD1. CDR1 is MNHEY, CDR2 SMNVEV, per germline (reference sequence). The CDR3 extends over 14 amino acids. V lost 3 bases to trimming and J lost 6 bases; unmatched junction nucleotides: 5. CDR3 nucleotides: TGTGCCAGCAGTTTGTTCAGGACAGGGGGCGAGCAGTACTTC. This codes for CASSLFRTGGEQYF.

This chain links TRBV2 with TRBJ2-5; 11 nucleotides match TRBD1. The germline gives CDR1 SNHLY, CDR2 FYNNEI. V dropped 4 bases and J dropped 5; count of bases not matched to a gene: 6. CDR3 length equals 15 residues. The CDR3 protein is CASSVTGTGGETQYF. CDR3 nucleotides: TGTGCCAGCAGTGTTACCGGGACAGGGGGTGAGACCCAGTACTTC. Based on the CDR3 plus reference TRBV2 and TRBJ2-5, the full variable domain is EPEVTQTPSHQVTQMGQEVILRCVPISNHLYFYWYRQILGQKVEFLVSFYNNEISEKSEIFDDQFSVERPDGSNFTLKIRSTKLEDSAMYFCASSVTGTGGETQYFGPGTRLLVL.

This clone was counted only a few times. V usage is TRBV9 and J usage is TRBJ2-4; 15 bases map to TRBD2. CDR3 length: 16 residues. CDR1 SGDLS and CDR2 YYNGEE come from the germline V gene. Unmatched junction bases numbered 4, after V lost 2 bases and J lost 7 bases. The CDR3 DNA follows: TGTGCCAGCAGCGTCGGGACTAGCGGGAGGAGGAACATTCAGTACTTC. Amino acid sequence: CASSVGTSGRRNIQYF.

This clone has only a few counts. The CDR3 loop reads CASSQTPQETQYF. In DNA form, the CDR3 reads TGTGCCAGCTCACAAACTCCACAAGAGACCCAGTACTTC. This chain uses TRBV18 with TRBJ2-5; D remains unclear. CDR1 and CDR2 from the germline V gene are KGHSH and LQKENI. V lost 4 bases, J lost 2 bases, and 8 bases lay in between. This CDR3 contains 13 residues. The whole variable domain, remainder taken from reference TRBV18 and TRBJ2-5, is NAGVMQNPRHLVRRRGQEARLRCSPMKGHSHVYWYRQLPEEGLKFMVYLQKENIIDESGMPKERFSAEFPKEGPSILRIQQVVRGDSAAYFCASSQTPQETQYFGPGTRLLVL.

The chain links TRBV5-4 to TRBJ2-5, with D perhaps matching TRBD1 (6 bases). The CDR3 is made up of 13 amino acids. Germline CDR1 and CDR2: SGHNT and YYREEE (reference sequence). V was clipped by 3 bases and J by 9 bases, with 15 bases between them. This chain's CDR3 is CASSWDIEGSQYF. DNA for the CDR3: TGTGCCAGCAGCTGGGACATTGAGGGGTCCCAGTACTTC. Filled out from reference TRBV5-4 and TRBJ2-5, the complete variable domain reads ETGVTQSPTHLIKTRGQQVTLRCSSQSGHNTVSWYQQALGQGPQFIFQYYREEENGRGNFPPRFSGLQFPNYSSELNVNALELDDSALYLCASSWDIEGSQYFGPGTRLLVL.

About this clone itself: The same CDR3 also results from other DNA sequences found in this sample. V and J are TRBV7-2 and TRBJ1-1; 10 bases match TRBD1. The CDR3 has 16 residues. The trim removed 2 bases at V and 0 bases at J, leaving 3 bases unmatched. In germline, CDR1 is SGHTA, CDR2 FQGNSA. The CDR3 here is CASSLKTGGLNTEAFF. CDR3 nucleotide sequence: TGTGCCAGCAGCTTAAAGACAGGGGGCCTGAACACTGAAGCTTTCTTT.

This chain links TRBV18 with TRBJ2-1, with D possibly being TRBD2 (6 bases). Trimming stripped 3 bases from V and 5 bases from J, with 11 bases between. This CDR3 is built from 14 residues. Germline V gives CDR1 KGHSH, CDR2 LQKENI. The CDR3 protein is CASSPSDYNNEQFF. CDR3 DNA: TGTGCCAGCTCACCTTCGGACTACAACAATGAGCAGTTCTTC. The full variable domain, with the rest looked up from reference TRBV18 and TRBJ2-1, is NAGVMQNPRHLVRRRGQEARLRCSPMKGHSHVYWYRQLPEEGLKFMVYLQKENIIDESGMPKERFSAEFPKEGPSILRIQQVVRGDSAAYFCASSPSDYNNEQFFGPGTRLTVL.

V is TRBV10-3 and J is TRBJ2-3; 14 bases map to TRBD2. Germline lookup yields CDR1 ENHRY and CDR2 SYGVKD. The CDR3 is made up of 16 amino acids. The V and J ends lost 10 bases and 5 bases, in that order; junction bases with no gene match: 11. The CDR3 bases are TGTGCCACCTTTACGACTAGCGGGGGGGCCCGAGATACGCAGTATTTT. The encoded protein is CATFTTSGGARDTQYF.

This clone was observed at least ten times. This chain joins TRBV12-5 and TRBJ2-1, with 9 bases aligning to TRBD1. This CDR3 spans 12 amino acids. Germline V gene lookup returns CDR1 LGHNT and CDR2 FRNRAP. The J segment lost 11 bases and the V segment lost 6 bases, leaving 5 bases of the junction unmatched. CDR3 sequence (DNA): TGTGCTAGTGGGCCGGACAGGGGACAGCAGTTCTTC. This translates into CASGPDRGQQFF.

The chain is built from TRBV6-5 and TRBJ1-1; 7 nucleotides agree with TRBD1. The CDR3 covers 13 residues. Germline-derived CDR1 and CDR2 are MNHEY and SVGAGI. J gave up 6 bases and V 6 bases, and 7 bases lay outside the gene matches. CDR3 coding DNA: TGTGCCAGCAGGGAGACAGGGTGGCCTGAAGCTTTCTTT. It is translated as CASRETGWPEAFF.

The chain uses TRBV7-6 and TRBJ1-4, with a weak D call TRBD1 (5 bases). V dropped 5 bases and J dropped 5 bases, with 18 bases sitting between them. This CDR3 is built from 16 residues. From germline, CDR1 is SGHVS and CDR2 FNYEAQ. The CDR3 bases are TGTGCCAGCAGCCCGCCGCCGGGCAGGGAAAATGAAAAACTGTTTTTT. Protein sequence: CASSPPPGRENEKLFF.

CDR3 coding DNA: TGTGCCAGCAGCTCGACAGGGGAGATCGGCTACGAGCAGTACTTC. It specifies CASSSTGEIGYEQYF. The gene calls are TRBV12-1 and TRBJ2-7; the D call TRBD1 from the table was never checked on the DNA. TRBV12-1 counts as a pseudogene. The CDR3 consists of 15 residues.